A selection of T cell receptor beta chains follows, all from one sample in a study of blood T cell repertoires in COVID-19. TCRdb's copy holds only in-frame clones and misses some; the assay was immunoSEQ multiplex PCR. There are about 150,000 clones in the sample; about 80% occur only once, and 3% lies in the top ten. Source material: peripheral blood. The receptors derive from a woman of 80 years or more with acute or convalescent COVID-19. Each CDR3 is given without its conserved first and last residue. Each record gives: J gene, clone size, V gene, CDR3 protein. Clone size appears in some rows only: once, few, many, or a class for an expanded clone.

J: TRBJ2-6
size: .
V: TRBV7-2
CDR3: ASSPRLVRDPSGANVLT

J: TRBJ2-1
size: .
V: TRBV28
CDR3: ASSPTSGNYNEQF

J: TRBJ1-2
size: .
V: TRBV7-2
CDR3: ASSLGGGLGGYT

J: TRBJ1-2
size: .
V: TRBV29-1
CDR3: SVIVGALGLGYT

J: TRBJ2-3
size: .
V: TRBV7-2
CDR3: ASSPWTSATDTQY

J: TRBJ2-7
size: .
V: TRBV2
CDR3: ASTSGLAGGPFYEQY

J: TRBJ1-1
size: .
V: TRBV7-3
CDR3: ASSLSSGNTEAF

J: TRBJ1-1
size: .
V: TRBV30
CDR3: AWSMELHTEAF

J: TRBJ2-4
size: .
V: TRBV19
CDR3: ASSATRSTTKNIQY

J: TRBJ2-7
size: .
V: TRBV6-5
CDR3: ASRNGQGGTYEQY

J: TRBJ2-7
size: .
V: TRBV18
CDR3: ASSRSGTPYYEQY

J: TRBJ1-5
size: .
V: TRBV5-6
CDR3: ASSPGTGLVDQPQH

J: TRBJ1-2
size: .
V: TRBV6-5
CDR3: ASGRQGFEGYT

J: TRBJ2-1
size: .
V: TRBV7-2
CDR3: ASSLTRGHYNEQF

J: TRBJ2-3
size: .
V: TRBV5-1
CDR3: ASSPGQGNPTDTQY

J: TRBJ1-2
size: .
V: TRBV10-3
CDR3: AISKSTGPYPGYT

J: TRBJ2-1
size: .
V: TRBV5-1
CDR3: ASSLGQGANNEQF

J: TRBJ2-2
size: once
V: TRBV12-1
CDR3: ASSFARVQLF

J: TRBJ2-5
size: few
V: TRBV4-2
CDR3: ASSQAGQGEQKTQY

J: TRBJ1-2
size: .
V: TRBV7-2
CDR3: ASSIRWTGTGYT

J: TRBJ2-1
size: once
V: TRBV2
CDR3: ASSPGTTSYNEQF

J: TRBJ1-6
size: .
V: TRBV4-1
CDR3: ASSLVGGDSYNSPLH

J: TRBJ2-1
size: once
V: TRBV7-3
CDR3: ASSSGVGSYNEQF

J: TRBJ2-7
size: .
V: TRBV2
CDR3: ASRDTRHSYEQY

J: TRBJ1-6
size: .
V: TRBV29-1
CDR3: SAATGYNSPLH

J: TRBJ2-2
size: .
V: TRBV3-1/TRBV3-2
CDR3: ASSQQRGGSNTGELF

J: TRBJ2-7
size: .
V: TRBV19
CDR3: ASSIETGSYEQY

J: TRBJ1-2
size: .
V: TRBV12-5
CDR3: ASGSPPYGYT

J: TRBJ2-1
size: .
V: TRBV2
CDR3: ASSEDGGAYNEQF

J: TRBJ2-1
size: few
V: TRBV5-1
CDR3: ASSLVGEQF

J: TRBJ1-5
size: .
V: TRBV27
CDR3: ASSPSGSQPQH

J: TRBJ2-3
size: .
V: TRBV25-1
CDR3: ASSRERTDTQY

J: TRBJ1-2
size: once
V: TRBV3-1/TRBV3-2
CDR3: ASRESGMTLGYT

J: TRBJ1-2
size: .
V: TRBV5-5
CDR3: ASSSRNDYGYT

J: TRBJ1-4
size: .
V: TRBV18
CDR3: ASSPRDKNEKLF

J: TRBJ1-6
size: .
V: TRBV12-5
CDR3: ASGLVPTPFFDSPLH

J: TRBJ2-1
size: .
V: TRBV7-3
CDR3: ASSSSGGAWNEQF

J: TRBJ1-2
size: .
V: TRBV5-1
CDR3: ASSLGWETGFYGYT

J: TRBJ1-2
size: .
V: TRBV12-3/TRBV12-4
CDR3: ASSLGGALT

J: TRBJ1-1
size: .
V: TRBV2
CDR3: ASSEDRVNTEAF

J: TRBJ1-2
size: .
V: TRBV4-3
CDR3: ASSRDARGYGYT

J: TRBJ1-5
size: .
V: TRBV5-6
CDR3: ASSLYGQTSNQPQH